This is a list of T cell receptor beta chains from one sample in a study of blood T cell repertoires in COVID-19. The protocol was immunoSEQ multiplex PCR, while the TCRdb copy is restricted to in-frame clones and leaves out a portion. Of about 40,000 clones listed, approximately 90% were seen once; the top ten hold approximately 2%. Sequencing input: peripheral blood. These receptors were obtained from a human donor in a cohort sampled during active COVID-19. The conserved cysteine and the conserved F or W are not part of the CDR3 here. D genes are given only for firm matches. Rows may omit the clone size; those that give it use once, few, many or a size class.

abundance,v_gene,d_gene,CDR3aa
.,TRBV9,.,ASSAQVNSGNTIY
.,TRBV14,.,ASSQVFTLGYT
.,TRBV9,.,ASSVADGKQERGSNYGYT
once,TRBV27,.,ASAGGGVMLAKNIQY
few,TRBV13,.,ASSWRLNTEAF
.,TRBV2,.,ASSEGGRGEWGTQY
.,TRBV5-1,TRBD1,ASSLDRGGNTIY
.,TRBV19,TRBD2,ASSPDSSGGASYNEQF
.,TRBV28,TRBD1,ASSLTGQLATNEKLF
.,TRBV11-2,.,ASSLAGDFYEQY
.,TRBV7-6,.,ASSLSGNEQF
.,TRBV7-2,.,ASSRDFQETQY
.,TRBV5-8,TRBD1,ASNSQGQETQY
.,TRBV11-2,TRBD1,ASSPSFSGTGNSPLH
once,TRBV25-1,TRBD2,ASSSTSGAETQY
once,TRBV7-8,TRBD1,ASSLQGQGSDEQY
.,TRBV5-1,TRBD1,ASSSGQGANNEQF
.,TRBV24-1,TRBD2,ATSDSAGGSTDTQY
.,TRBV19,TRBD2,ASSWGGRINIQY
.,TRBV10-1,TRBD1,ASSESTLGSRDRAYEQY
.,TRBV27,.,ASRNDLNTEAF
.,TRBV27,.,ASSFILGGGKNIQY
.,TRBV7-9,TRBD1,ASSGDRGDYGYT